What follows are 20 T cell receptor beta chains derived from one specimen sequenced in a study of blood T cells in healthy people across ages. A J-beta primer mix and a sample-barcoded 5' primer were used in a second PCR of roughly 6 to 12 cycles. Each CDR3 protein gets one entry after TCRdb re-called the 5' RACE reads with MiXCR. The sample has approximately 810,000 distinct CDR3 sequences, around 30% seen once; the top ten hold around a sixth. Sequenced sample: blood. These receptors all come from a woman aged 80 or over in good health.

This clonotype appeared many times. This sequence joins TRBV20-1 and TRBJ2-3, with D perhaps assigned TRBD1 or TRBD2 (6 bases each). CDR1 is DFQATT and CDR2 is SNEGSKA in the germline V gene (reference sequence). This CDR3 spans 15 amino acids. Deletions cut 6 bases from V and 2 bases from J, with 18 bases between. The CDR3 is CSAPERGDITDTQYF. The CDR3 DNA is TGCAGTGCCCCCGAGAGGGGGGATATCACAGATACGCAGTATTTT.

CDR3: CASSLAPGADTEAFF. Here the CDR3 DNA reads TGTGCCAGCAGCTTAGCACCGGGGGCTGACACTGAAGCTTTCTTT. The chain is built from TRBV11-2 and TRBJ1-1; perhaps TRBD1 as D (6 bases). This CDR3 region has 15 residues. V was trimmed by 1 base and J by 3 bases, leaving 12 bases between them. Germline V lookup: CDR1 SGHAT, CDR2 FQNNGV.

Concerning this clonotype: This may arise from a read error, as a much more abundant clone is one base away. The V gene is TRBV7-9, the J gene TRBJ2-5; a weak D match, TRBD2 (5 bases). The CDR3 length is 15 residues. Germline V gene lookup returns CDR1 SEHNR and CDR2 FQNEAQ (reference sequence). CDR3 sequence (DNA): TGTGCCAGCAGCTTAGAGTTTGGACTCCAAGAGACCCGGTACTTC. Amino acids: CASSLEFGLQETRYF.

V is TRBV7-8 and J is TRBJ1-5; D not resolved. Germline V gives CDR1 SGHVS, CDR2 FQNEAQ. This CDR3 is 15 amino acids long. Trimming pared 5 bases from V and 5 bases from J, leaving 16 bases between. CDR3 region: CASSLPGPGHQPQHF. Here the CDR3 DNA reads TGTGCCAGCAGCCTCCCCGGGCCAGGCCATCAGCCCCAGCATTTT.

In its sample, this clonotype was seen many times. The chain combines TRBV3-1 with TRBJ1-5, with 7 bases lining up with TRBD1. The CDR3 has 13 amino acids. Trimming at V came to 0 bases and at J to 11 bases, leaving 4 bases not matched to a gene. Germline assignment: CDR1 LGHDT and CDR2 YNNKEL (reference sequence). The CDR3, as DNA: TGTGCCAGCAGCCAAGATGACAGGGCGGCCCAGCATTTT. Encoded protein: CASSQDDRAAQHF.

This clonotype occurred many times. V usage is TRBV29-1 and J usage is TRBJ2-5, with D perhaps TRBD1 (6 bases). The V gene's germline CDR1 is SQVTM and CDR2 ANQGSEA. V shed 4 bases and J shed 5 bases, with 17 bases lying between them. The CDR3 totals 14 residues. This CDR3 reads CSVVPPPGAETQYF. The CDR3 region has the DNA TGCAGCGTTGTTCCTCCTCCAGGGGCCGAGACCCAGTACTTC. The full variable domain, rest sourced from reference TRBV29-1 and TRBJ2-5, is SAVISQKPSRDICQRGTSLTIQCQVDSQVTMMFWYRQQPGQSLTLIATANQGSEATYESGFVIDKFPISRPNLTFSTLTVSNMSPEDSSIYLCSVVPPPGAETQYFGPGTRLLVL.

CDR3 sequence (DNA): TGTGCCAGCAGCCCCGGGGATAATTCACCCCTCCACTTT. Protein sequence: CASSPGDNSPLHF. The chain combines TRBV5-6 with TRBJ1-6; D gene ambiguous. Germline assignment: CDR1 SGHDT and CDR2 YYEEEE. The CDR3 covers 13 residues. Trimming took off 4 bases at V and 5 bases at J, with 7 bases between the two ends.

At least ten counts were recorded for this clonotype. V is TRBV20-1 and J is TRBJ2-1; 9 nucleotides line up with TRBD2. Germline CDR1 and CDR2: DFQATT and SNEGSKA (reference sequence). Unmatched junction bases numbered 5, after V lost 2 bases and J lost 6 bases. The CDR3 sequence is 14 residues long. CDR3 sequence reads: CSARISGGTNEQFF. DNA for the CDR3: TGCAGTGCTAGAATAAGCGGGGGGACCAATGAGCAGTTCTTC.

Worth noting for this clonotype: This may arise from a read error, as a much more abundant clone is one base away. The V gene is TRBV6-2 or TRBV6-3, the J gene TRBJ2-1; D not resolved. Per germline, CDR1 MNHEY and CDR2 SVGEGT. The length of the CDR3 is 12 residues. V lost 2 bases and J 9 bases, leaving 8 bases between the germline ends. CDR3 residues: CASSYNRSEQFF. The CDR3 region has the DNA TGTGCCAGCAGTTACAACCGTAGTGAGCAGTTCTTC.

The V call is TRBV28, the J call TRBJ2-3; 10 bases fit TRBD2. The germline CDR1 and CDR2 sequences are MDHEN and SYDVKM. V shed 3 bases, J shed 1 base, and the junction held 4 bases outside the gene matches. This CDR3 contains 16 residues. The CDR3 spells CASSFFLAGGTDTQYF. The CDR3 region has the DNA TGTGCCAGCAGTTTTTTCCTAGCGGGGGGCACAGATACGCAGTATTTT.

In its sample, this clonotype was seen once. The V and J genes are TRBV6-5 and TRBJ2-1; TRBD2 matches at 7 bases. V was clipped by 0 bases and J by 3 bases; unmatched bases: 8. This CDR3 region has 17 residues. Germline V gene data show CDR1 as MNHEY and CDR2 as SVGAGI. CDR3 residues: CASSYSTWASGYNEQFF. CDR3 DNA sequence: TGTGCCAGCAGTTACTCAACGTGGGCTAGCGGCTACAATGAGCAGTTCTTC.

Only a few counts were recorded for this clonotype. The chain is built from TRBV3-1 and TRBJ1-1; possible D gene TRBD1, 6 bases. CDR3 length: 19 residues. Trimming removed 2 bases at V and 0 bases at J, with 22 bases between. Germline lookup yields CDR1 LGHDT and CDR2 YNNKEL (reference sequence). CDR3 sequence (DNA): TGTGCCAGCAGCCAATCCGTTGGGGGGCTCTCGAGTATGAACACTGAAGCTTTCTTT. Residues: CASSQSVGGLSSMNTEAFF.

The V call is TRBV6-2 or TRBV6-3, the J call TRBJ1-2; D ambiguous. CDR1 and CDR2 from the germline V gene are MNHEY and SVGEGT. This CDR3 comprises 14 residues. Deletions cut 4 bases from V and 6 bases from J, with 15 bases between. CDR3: CASSLLSTIDGYTF. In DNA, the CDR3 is TGTGCCAGCAGTTTACTATCGACTATTGATGGCTACACCTTC.

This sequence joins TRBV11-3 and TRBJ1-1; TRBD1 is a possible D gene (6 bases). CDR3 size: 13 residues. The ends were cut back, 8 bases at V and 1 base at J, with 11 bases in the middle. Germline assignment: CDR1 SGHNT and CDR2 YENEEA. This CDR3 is CASSGQPNTEAFF. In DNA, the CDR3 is TGTGCCAGCTCCGGACAGCCGAACACTGAAGCTTTCTTT.

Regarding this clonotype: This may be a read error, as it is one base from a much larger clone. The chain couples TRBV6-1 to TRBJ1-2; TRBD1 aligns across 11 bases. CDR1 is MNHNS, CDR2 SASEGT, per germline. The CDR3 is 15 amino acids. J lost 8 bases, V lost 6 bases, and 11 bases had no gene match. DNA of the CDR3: TGTGCCAGCAGGGCCGGGACAGGGGGAGTCGGAGGCTACACCTTC. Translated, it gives CASRAGTGGVGGYTF.

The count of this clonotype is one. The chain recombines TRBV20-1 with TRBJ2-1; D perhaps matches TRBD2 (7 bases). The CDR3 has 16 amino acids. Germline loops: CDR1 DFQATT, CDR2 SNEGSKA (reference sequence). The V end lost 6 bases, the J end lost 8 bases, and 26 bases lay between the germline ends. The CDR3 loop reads CSASMGRGRLGDEQFF. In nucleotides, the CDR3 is TGCAGTGCCTCCATGGGGAGGGGGAGGCTGGGGGATGAGCAGTTCTTC.

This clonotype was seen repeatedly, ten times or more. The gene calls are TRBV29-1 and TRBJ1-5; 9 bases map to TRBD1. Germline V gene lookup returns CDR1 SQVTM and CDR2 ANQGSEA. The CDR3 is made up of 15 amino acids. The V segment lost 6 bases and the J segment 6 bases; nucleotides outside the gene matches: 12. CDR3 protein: CSVGSGTGSGQPQHF. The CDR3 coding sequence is TGCAGCGTGGGCTCCGGGACAGGGTCGGGTCAGCCCCAGCATTTT.

CDR3 sequence reads: CASSLAFQVNEQYF. The DNA of the CDR3 is TGCGCCAGCAGCTTGGCGTTTCAGGTTAATGAGCAGTACTTC. V and J are TRBV5-1 and TRBJ2-7, with D hard to call. The CDR3 extends over 14 amino acids. CDR1 is SGHRS, CDR2 YFSETQ, per germline. Trimming left V 0 bases short and J 7 bases short, with 14 bases between.

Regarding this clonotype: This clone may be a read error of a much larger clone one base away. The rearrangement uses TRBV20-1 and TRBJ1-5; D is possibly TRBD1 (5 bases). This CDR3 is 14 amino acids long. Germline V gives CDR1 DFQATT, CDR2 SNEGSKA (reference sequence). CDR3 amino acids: CSAGDQTGNQPQHF. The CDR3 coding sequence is TGCAGTGCTGGAGATCAGACAGGCAATCAGCCCCAGCATTTT.

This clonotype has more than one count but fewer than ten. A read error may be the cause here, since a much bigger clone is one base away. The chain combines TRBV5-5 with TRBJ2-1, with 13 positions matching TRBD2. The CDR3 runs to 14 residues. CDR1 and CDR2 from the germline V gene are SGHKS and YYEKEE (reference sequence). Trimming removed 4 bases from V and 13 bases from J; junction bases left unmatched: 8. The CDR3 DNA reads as TGTGCCAGCAGCATAGGGACTAGCGGGGAGACCCAGTTCTTC. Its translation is CASSIGTSGETQFF.